This TCR beta chain was recovered during a study of tumor-infiltrating lymphocytes in oesophageal squamous cell carcinoma. TCRdb ran MiXCR on the PCR reads and lists one entry per CDR3 protein. Found here are about 22,000 distinct CDR3 sequences, 36% of them singletons; the top ten hold about 12%. This clonotype turned up a few times. This CDR3 has 14 amino acids. From germline, CDR1 is LNHDA and CDR2 SQIVND (reference sequence). Trimming removed 5 bases from V and 13 bases from J, with 21 bases in between. The sample taken for sequencing was esophageal tumor tissue. V is TRBV19 and J is TRBJ2-4, with D perhaps matching TRBD1 or TRBD2 (5 bases each). The sequence was obtained from a male donor with esophageal squamous cell carcinoma. CDR3 nucleotides: TGTGCCAGTAGTGTAACGGGACCAGACGATGAGCAGTACTTC. Its protein is CASSVTGPDDEQYF.